This T cell receptor beta chain was identified in a study of blood T cells in healthy people across ages. Study details: About one barcoded beta molecule was captured per two T cells (by template switching). Whole-study findings and limits: From one million sequenced T cells, diversity estimates were lower bounds. Donor CMV status was unknown, possibly confounding expanded clonotype changes. It was not possible, with unsorted PBMCs, to conclusively compare naive and antigen-experienced cells.

Note on this clonotype: Its specificity is not known.

Primed by a sample-barcoded 5' primer and a J-beta primer mix, a second PCR proceeded for 7 to 11 cycles. TCRdb called the 5' RACE reads again in MiXCR, with one record for every CDR3 protein. Of approximately 1.5 million distinct CDR3 sequences in the sample, approximately 39% were seen once. Germline assignment: CDR1 SGHTA and CDR2 FQGNSA. There are 14 residues in the CDR3. V lost 4 bases, J lost 7 bases, and 16 bases lay in between. Sequencing input: blood. The V and J genes are TRBV7-2 and TRBJ1-2; D uncertain. The TCR sequence derives from a young woman in good health. CDR3 DNA sequence: TGTGCCAGCAGCTCTGGCGATTATTGGGCTGGCTACACCTTC. The encoded protein is CASSSGDYWAGYTF.